Each of the 9 T cell receptor beta chains below was sequenced from the same sample in a study of Graves' ophthalmopathy and Graves' hyperthyroidism (dated by TCRdb to the late 2010s). The sequencer listed for this sample is Illumina HiSeq 2000. For repertoire sequencing, the TCR beta CDR3 regions were amplified from RNA transcripts. A first-round RT-PCR used HTBI primers with the Qiagen OneStep RT-PCR kit, followed by a second-round multiplex PCR, size selection and purification. TCRdb handled the public reads itself, with Q25 trimming in fastp and clone calling in MiXCR, and kept productive beta chains. Entries are consolidated by CDR3 protein sequence, retaining the most common genes and DNA. The sample table shows around 590,000 distinct CDR3 sequences, and approximately 37% are seen once. Approximately 4.1% of the sample rests with the top ten. Sequenced sample: peripheral blood or thyroid tissue (not recorded which). All receptors derive from an adult man with Graves' hyperthyroidism.

This chain's CDR3 is CASSLRRGAGATGELFF. The CDR3, as DNA: TGTGCCAGCAGCTTAAGGCGTGGAGCGGGGGCCACCGGGGAGCTGTTTTTT. The J gene is TRBJ2-2, the V gene TRBV7-2; 8 nucleotides line up with TRBD2. The CDR3 loop spans 17 amino acids. The V gene end was trimmed by 2 bases and the J gene end by 4 bases; junction bases not matched to a gene: 9. Germline V gene lookup returns CDR1 SGHTA and CDR2 FQGNSA. The full variable domain, its missing parts supplied by reference TRBV7-2 and TRBJ2-2, is GAGVSQSPSNKVTEKGKDVELRCDPISGHTALYWYRQSLGQGLEFLIYFQGNSAPDKSGLPSDRFSAERTGGSVSTLTIQRTQQEDSAVYLCASSLRRGAGATGELFFGEGSRLTVL.

At least ten counts were recorded for this clonotype. The chain carries TRBV6-4 and TRBJ2-5; 12 bases match TRBD2. Germline trimming cut 5 bases from V and 2 bases from J; bases unmatched to any gene: 6. This CDR3 is 16 amino acids long. Germline V gene data show CDR1 as MRHNA and CDR2 as SNTAGT. The CDR3: CASSPLAGGPQETQYF. CDR3 DNA sequence: TGTGCCAGCAGTCCCCTAGCGGGGGGGCCTCAAGAGACCCAGTACTTC.

The chain employs TRBV9 and TRBJ2-3, with 9 positions matching TRBD2. V lost 4 bases, J lost 5 bases, and 14 bases stayed unmatched. CDR1 and CDR2 from the germline V gene are SGDLS and YYNGEE. The CDR3 consists of 17 residues. This CDR3 reads CASSQESPGLARDTQYF. Written as DNA, the CDR3 is TGTGCCAGCAGCCAAGAATCGCCGGGACTAGCACGAGATACGCAGTATTTT.

To note about this clonotype: Just one base apart from a much larger clone, this may be a read error. The V gene is TRBV19, the J gene TRBJ2-5; D may be TRBD1 (5 bases). Germline V gives CDR1 LNHDA, CDR2 SQIVND (reference sequence). This CDR3 region has 16 residues. CDR3 sequence reads: CTSSISPGSFQETQYF. DNA for the CDR3: TGTACCAGTAGTATCAGTCCAGGGTCCTTCCAAGAGACCCAGTACTTC.

The chain recombines TRBV20-1 with TRBJ2-7, with TRBD1 as a possible D gene (6 bases). V was shortened by 8 bases and J by 4 bases, with 15 bases between the two germline ends. The CDR3 consists of 12 residues. Germline V CDR1 and CDR2: DFQATT, SNEGSKA (reference sequence). CDR3 loop: CSLRTGKYEQYF. DNA of the CDR3: TGCAGTTTGAGAACAGGGAAGTACGAGCAGTACTTC.

The chain recombines TRBV3-1 with TRBJ1-5, with D uncertain. This CDR3 is 16 amino acids long. CDR1 LGHDT and CDR2 YNNKEL come from the germline V gene (reference sequence). V lost 0 bases to trimming and J lost 4 bases, with 13 bases between them. CDR3 DNA: TGTGCCAGCAGCCAAGATCGCTCCGGGCGAAATCAGCCCCAGCATTTT. Translation: CASSQDRSGRNQPQHF.

Of note for this clonotype: Just one base apart from a much larger clone, this may be a read error. The final CDR3 position lacks the conserved phenylalanine or tryptophan, pointing to a likely read error. The chain links TRBV7-9 to TRBJ2-7; D is unclear. The V and J ends lost 5 bases and 5 bases respectively, with 19 bases between them. This CDR3 has 15 amino acids. From germline, CDR1 is SEHNR and CDR2 FQNEAQ (reference sequence). This CDR3 is CASSGGSVRSDEQYS. Written as DNA, the CDR3 is TGTGCCAGCAGCGGTGGTTCTGTGCGGAGCGACGAGCAGTACTCC.

The rearrangement uses TRBV7-9 and TRBJ2-2; D is undetermined. Trimming stripped 6 bases from V and 7 bases from J, with 9 bases between. CDR3 length: 12 amino acids. From germline, CDR1 is SEHNR and CDR2 FQNEAQ (reference sequence). The CDR3 is CASRSYIGELFF. CDR3 DNA: TGTGCCAGCAGGAGCTACATCGGGGAGCTGTTTTTT.

This chain joins TRBV7-2 and TRBJ1-6; D gene ambiguous. The CDR3 length is 13 residues. V was trimmed by 1 base and J by 11 bases, leaving 9 bases between them. CDR1 is SGHTA, CDR2 FQGNSA, per germline. This CDR3 reads CASSLGEETPLHF. CDR3 DNA: TGTGCCAGCAGCTTAGGGGAGGAGACACCCCTCCACTTT. Drawing the rest from reference TRBV7-2 and TRBJ1-6, the complete variable domain is GAGVSQSPSNKVTEKGKDVELRCDPISGHTALYWYRQSLGQGLEFLIYFQGNSAPDKSGLPSDRFSAERTGGSVSTLTIQRTQQEDSAVYLCASSLGEETPLHFGNGTRLTVT.